Presented here are 28 T cell receptor beta chains from one specimen sequenced in a study of chemoradiotherapy in HPV16-positive cancers. Assay: immunoSEQ multiplex PCR; the TCRdb copy retains only in-frame clones and omits some. The sample carries 5,000 or so clones, just under 80% recorded once. Collection of the sample occurred from a patient who underwent chemoradiotherapy. The origin of the receptors is a human donor with HPV-associated anogenital cancer.

V and J are TRBV10-2 and TRBJ1-1; D is ambiguous. The germline V gene encodes CDR1 WSHSY and CDR2 SAAADI. CDR3 length: 13 residues. V lost 8 bases and J lost 8, with 18 bases in between. The CDR3 DNA follows: TGCGCCAGCGGACCGGGTCTTGAGCGCGAAGCTTTCTTT. It codes for CASGPGLEREAFF.

This clone was seen once. This chain connects TRBV5-1 to TRBJ2-7; 13 bases are shared with TRBD2. CDR3 size: 14 residues. CDR1 and CDR2 from the germline V gene are SGHRS and YFSETQ. V shed 3 bases, J shed 10 bases, and the junction held 7 bases outside the gene matches. CDR3 in amino acids: CASSSTGTSGTQYF. The CDR3 coding sequence is TGCGCCAGCAGCTCCACCGGGACTAGCGGGACTCAGTACTTC.

V gene TRBV28 combines with J gene TRBJ2-2; 10 bases are shared with TRBD1. V lost 5 bases and J lost 6; bases outside the gene matches: 6. The CDR3 is 15 residues long. Germline V lookup: CDR1 MDHEN, CDR2 SYDVKM. CDR3 residues: CASSSPGTGAGELFF. CDR3 coding DNA: TGTGCCAGCAGTAGTCCCGGGACAGGGGCCGGGGAGCTGTTTTTT. The entire variable domain, with the rest obtained from reference TRBV28 and TRBJ2-2, is as follows: DVKVTQSSRYLVKRTGEKVFLECVQDMDHENMFWYRQDPGLGLRLIYFSYDVKMKEKGDIPEGYSVSREKKERFSLILESASTNQTSMYLCASSSPGTGAGELFFGEGSRLTVL.

The genes are TRBV7-9 and TRBJ2-7; a weak D match, TRBD1 (7 bases). Germline values: CDR1 SEHNR, CDR2 FQNEAQ (reference sequence). The length of the CDR3 is 14 residues. Trimming stripped 2 bases from V and 5 bases from J, with 13 bases between. The CDR3 spells CASSLRQGGNEQYF. As DNA, the CDR3 is TGTGCCAGCAGCTTAAGGCAGGGGGGCAACGAGCAGTACTTC.

The J gene is TRBJ2-1, the V gene TRBV2; 7 nucleotides agree with TRBD2. V was pared by 1 base and J by 7 bases, with 7 bases of the junction left unmatched. The CDR3 runs to 15 residues. The germline CDR1 and CDR2 sequences are SNHLY and FYNNEI. The CDR3 is CASSEDGREGNEQFF. The CDR3 region has the DNA TGTGCCAGCAGTGAAGATGGCAGGGAGGGGAATGAGCAGTTCTTC.

The chain recombines TRBV5-1 with TRBJ2-2; TRBD1 matches 12 bases. Germline lookup yields CDR1 SGHRS and CDR2 YFSETQ. This CDR3 region has 15 residues. The V gene end was trimmed by 6 bases and the J gene end by 4 bases; junction bases not matched to a gene: 4. CDR3 nucleotide sequence: TGCGCCAGCACCGGGACAGGGGGCCTCACCGGGGAGCTGTTTTTT. This gives the protein CASTGTGGLTGELFF.

V is TRBV10-3 and J is TRBJ2-7; 8 nucleotides align to TRBD1. V was clipped by 2 bases and J by 7 bases; unmatched bases: 7. Germline V gene sequence: CDR1 ENHRY, CDR2 SYGVKD. The CDR3 loop spans 14 amino acids. CDR3: CAISERQGAGEQYF. The CDR3 bases are TGTGCCATCAGTGAGAGGCAGGGGGCGGGGGAGCAGTACTTC.

This clone was detected a few times. This chain uses TRBV10-1 with TRBJ1-5; TRBD1 agrees at 9 bases. The V gene end was trimmed by 2 bases and the J gene end by 0 bases; junction bases not matched to a gene: 17. The CDR3 contains 21 residues. CDR1 WNHNN and CDR2 SYGVQD come from the germline V gene (reference sequence). The CDR3 reads CASSEVRGTGGKEYSNQPQHF. CDR3 in DNA: TGCGCCAGCAGTGAGGTCAGAGGTACAGGGGGCAAAGAGTATAGCAATCAGCCCCAGCATTTT.

The chain joins TRBV7-2 to TRBJ1-6; 7 bases align to TRBD1. The trim removed 4 bases at V and 11 bases at J, leaving 8 bases unmatched. This CDR3 region has 14 residues. The germline gives CDR1 SGHTA, CDR2 FQGNSA. The CDR3, as DNA: TGTGCCAGCAGCTCTGACAGGGTAATCGCACCCCTCCACTTT. The encoded protein is CASSSDRVIAPLHF.

The genes are TRBV30 and TRBJ2-2; TRBD2 aligns across 7 bases. CDR1 GTSNPN and CDR2 SVGIG come from the germline V gene (reference sequence). V dropped 4 bases and J dropped 5; count of bases not matched to a gene: 7. CDR3 size: 14 residues. CDR3 nucleotides: TGTGCCTGGAACCAAGGACTAGAGACCGGGGAGCTGTTTTTT. Protein product: CAWNQGLETGELFF.

There are a few counts of this clone. This sequence joins TRBV7-6 and TRBJ2-7, with 8 nucleotides matching TRBD1. The CDR3 has 15 residues. CDR1 and CDR2 (germline): SGHVS, FNYEAQ. V lost 5 bases to trimming and J lost 5 bases; unmatched junction nucleotides: 11. CDR3 protein: CASSPGTGRGNEQYF. The CDR3 nucleotides are TGTGCCAGCAGCCCGGGGACAGGACGGGGGAACGAGCAGTACTTC. Full variable domain (missing parts from reference TRBV7-6 and TRBJ2-7): GAGVSQSPRYKVTKRGQDVALRCDPISGHVSLYWYRQALGQGPEFLTYFNYEAQQDKSGLPNDRFSAERPEGSISTLTIQRTEQRDSAMYRCASSPGTGRGNEQYFGPGTRLTVT.

The gene calls are TRBV5-1 and TRBJ2-1; either TRBD1 or TRBD2 may fit D (6 bases each). Germline assignment: CDR1 SGHRS and CDR2 YFSETQ. The CDR3 covers 15 residues. Trimming cost V 0 bases and J 9 bases, with 16 bases left between them. CDR3 in DNA: TGCGCCAGCAGCTTGGAGGGGGGATTCTTGCGTGAGCAGTTCTTC. This sequence encodes CASSLEGGFLREQFF. The entire variable domain, with the rest obtained from reference TRBV5-1 and TRBJ2-1, is as follows: KAGVTQTPRYLIKTRGQQVTLSCSPISGHRSVSWYQQTPGQGLQFLFEYFSETQRNKGNFPGRFSGRQFSNSRSEMNVSTLELGDSALYLCASSLEGGFLREQFFGPGTRLTVL.

This clone was picked up a small number of times. This chain joins TRBV10-2 and TRBJ2-7; D not certain. The CDR3 sequence is 14 residues long. CDR1 WSHSY and CDR2 SAAADI come from the germline V gene. V lost 3 bases to trimming and J lost 2 bases, with 11 bases between them. The CDR3 sequence is CASSERADPYEQYF. In nucleotides, the CDR3 is TGCGCCAGCAGTGAAAGGGCGGACCCCTACGAGCAGTACTTC.

The rearrangement uses TRBV5-4 and TRBJ2-7, with D possibly being TRBD1 or TRBD2 (5 bases each). Germline CDR1 SGHNT, CDR2 YYREEE (reference sequence). The V gene lost 3 bases and the J gene lost 2 bases, with 15 bases spanning the gap. This CDR3 has 15 residues. CDR3 coding DNA: TGTGCCAGCAGCTCCGGGTGGGGGTCAACCTACGAGCAGTACTTC. The encoded protein is CASSSGWGSTYEQYF.

This sequence joins TRBV30 and TRBJ1-2, with D perhaps matching TRBD1 (5 bases). V was shortened by 3 bases and J by 1 base, with 15 bases between the two germline ends. CDR3 length: 15 residues. Germline CDR1 is GTSNPN and CDR2 is SVGIG (reference sequence). The CDR3 loop reads CAWRWGSWGNYGYTF. In nucleotides, the CDR3 is TGTGCCTGGAGATGGGGGTCTTGGGGTAACTATGGCTACACCTTC.

The chain employs TRBV7-2 and TRBJ1-2; tentatively, D is TRBD1 (5 bases). Trimming took off 1 base at V and 2 bases at J, with 14 bases between the two ends. Germline V CDR1 and CDR2: SGHTA, FQGNSA. The CDR3 totals 16 residues. The CDR3 region has the DNA TGTGCCAGCAGCTTAGGAGGGCAGGGATTAAACTATGGCTACACCTTC. Translated, it gives CASSLGGQGLNYGYTF.

This clone is termed large. V is TRBV6-5 and J is TRBJ2-1, with D possibly being TRBD2 (6 bases). Germline V gives CDR1 MNHEY, CDR2 SVGAGI. The length of the CDR3 is 16 residues. Deletions cut 0 bases from V and 4 bases from J, with 13 bases between. The CDR3, as DNA: TGTGCCAGCAGTTACTCGGGGGGTGGGTGGTACAATGAGCAGTTCTTC. This encodes CASSYSGGGWYNEQFF.

The rearrangement links TRBV5-4 to TRBJ2-2, with 9 bases aligning to TRBD2. Germline CDR1 is SGHNT and CDR2 is YYREEE (reference sequence). The CDR3 covers 16 residues. V gave up 0 bases and J gave up 7 bases; unmatched junction bases: 7. CDR3 loop: CASSLDLAGRYGELFF. DNA for the CDR3: TGTGCCAGCAGCTTGGACCTAGCGGGGCGGTACGGGGAGCTGTTTTTT.

This chain uses TRBV30 with TRBJ2-7; unclear D gene. The germline CDR1 and CDR2 sequences are GTSNPN and SVGIG (reference sequence). The CDR3 has 13 amino acids. V lost 2 bases, J lost 4 bases, and 12 bases lay in between. In DNA form, the CDR3 reads TGTGCCTGGAGTAAAGGGCAGGCTTACGAGCAGTACTTC. It yields the protein CAWSKGQAYEQYF.

The chain carries TRBV6-1 and TRBJ2-2; TRBD1 matches at 10 bases. Trimming cost V 9 bases and J 5 bases; bases outside gene matches: 6. The CDR3 totals 14 residues. CDR1 MNHNS and CDR2 SASEGT come from the germline V gene. CDR3 sequence: CARGGTGDTGELFF. CDR3 nucleotide sequence: TGTGCCAGGGGCGGGACAGGGGATACCGGGGAGCTGTTTTTT.

This rearrangement joins TRBV16 to TRBJ2-1; 9 bases are a match to TRBD2. The CDR3 length is 16 residues. The V and J ends lost 1 base and 6 bases, in that order; junction bases with no gene match: 7. Germline CDR1 is KGHSY and CDR2 is FQNENV. CDR3 DNA sequence: TGTGCCAGCAGCCAATTATCAGCGGGAGGAGGCAATGAGCAGTTCTTC. Translating gives CASSQLSAGGGNEQFF.

The chain employs TRBV10-1 and TRBJ1-4; weak D call: TRBD1 (5 bases). CDR1 and CDR2 (germline): WNHNN, SYGVQD (reference sequence). The V gene lost 3 bases and the J gene lost 3 bases, with 8 bases spanning the gap. This CDR3 is 14 amino acids long. CDR3 in DNA: TGCGCCAGCAGTGAAACCAGGGCTAATGAAAAACTGTTTTTT. This sequence encodes CASSETRANEKLFF.

This sequence joins TRBV9 and TRBJ1-4; the match to TRBD1 covers 7 bases. Trimming cost V 3 bases and J 8 bases; bases outside gene matches: 13. The CDR3 sequence is 16 residues long. Germline CDR1 and CDR2: SGDLS and YYNGEE. The CDR3 loop reads CASSDPSQGGFEKLFF. CDR3 DNA sequence: TGTGCCAGCAGCGATCCATCGCAGGGGGGTTTCGAAAAACTGTTTTTT.

The chain has TRBV5-1 and TRBJ1-4; no firm D call. This CDR3 contains 15 residues. Germline values: CDR1 SGHRS, CDR2 YFSETQ. With 2 bases removed from V and 6 bases from J, the gap between germline ends came to 14 bases. The CDR3 spells CASSFYSQKDEKLFF. The CDR3 bases are TGCGCCAGCAGCTTTTACAGCCAGAAGGATGAAAAACTGTTTTTT.

This clone has a single count. V gene TRBV6-4 combines with J gene TRBJ1-1; D perhaps matches TRBD1 (6 bases). Trimming left V 6 bases short and J 1 base short, with 18 bases between. The CDR3 has 16 residues. The germline CDR1 and CDR2 sequences are MRHNA and SNTAGT. The CDR3 loop reads CASRQTQGTWNTEAFF. The CDR3 region has the DNA TGTGCCAGCAGACAGACACAGGGAACTTGGAACACTGAAGCTTTCTTT.

This clone was recorded once. The gene calls are TRBV7-2 and TRBJ1-2; 10 bases agree with TRBD1. Germline assignment: CDR1 SGHTA and CDR2 FQGNSA. V trimming: 5 bases; J trimming: 3 bases; junction bases outside the gene matches: 6. The CDR3 covers 15 residues. CDR3: CASSPTGTGDYGYTF. DNA for the CDR3: TGTGCCAGCAGCCCAACCGGGACAGGGGACTATGGCTACACCTTC. Complete variable domain (other parts from reference TRBV7-2 and TRBJ1-2): GAGVSQSPSNKVTEKGKDVELRCDPISGHTALYWYRQSLGQGLEFLIYFQGNSAPDKSGLPSDRFSAERTGGSVSTLTIQRTQQEDSAVYLCASSPTGTGDYGYTFGSGTRLTVV.

This clone has just a few counts. The V gene is TRBV2, the J gene TRBJ1-1, with TRBD1 identical over 10 bases. V dropped 7 bases and J dropped 4; count of bases not matched to a gene: 3. The germline V gene has CDR1 SNHLY and CDR2 FYNNEI. This CDR3 contains 13 residues. The CDR3 reads CASIGTGVTEAFF. As DNA, the CDR3 is TGTGCCAGCATCGGGACAGGGGTCACTGAAGCTTTCTTT.

In DNA form, the CDR3 reads TGTGCCAGCAGTTTGTTCATCGACCGAGGGGTACGTGAGCAGTTCTTC. This encodes CASSLFIDRGVREQFF. The chain is built from TRBV28 and TRBJ2-1, with D tentatively TRBD1 or TRBD2 (5 bases each). Germline CDR1 reads MDHEN; CDR2 reads SYDVKM. V lost 3 bases to trimming and J lost 9 bases, with 21 bases between them. This CDR3 region has 16 residues.